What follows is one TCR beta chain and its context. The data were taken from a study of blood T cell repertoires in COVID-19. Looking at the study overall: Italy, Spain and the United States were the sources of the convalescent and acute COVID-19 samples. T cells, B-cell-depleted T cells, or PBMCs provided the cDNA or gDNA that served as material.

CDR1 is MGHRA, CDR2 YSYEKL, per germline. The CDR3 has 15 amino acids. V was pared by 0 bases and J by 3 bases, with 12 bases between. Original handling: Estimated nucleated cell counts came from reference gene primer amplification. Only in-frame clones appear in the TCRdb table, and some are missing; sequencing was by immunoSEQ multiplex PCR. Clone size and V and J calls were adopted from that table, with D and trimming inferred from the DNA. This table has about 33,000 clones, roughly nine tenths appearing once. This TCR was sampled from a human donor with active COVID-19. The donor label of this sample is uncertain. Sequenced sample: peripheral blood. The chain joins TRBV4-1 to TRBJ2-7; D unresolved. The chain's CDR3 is CASSQDSSLIYEQYF. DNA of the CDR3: TGCGCCAGCAGCCAAGATAGCAGTCTGATCTACGAGCAGTACTTC.